This TCR beta chain was recorded in a study of blood T cell repertoires in COVID-19. Germline V gene sequence: CDR1 MNHEY, CDR2 SVGEGT. The V gene end was trimmed by 4 bases and the J gene end by 5 bases; junction bases not matched to a gene: 5. This CDR3 spans 16 amino acids. Authors' analysis steps: How many nucleated cells were present was estimated from reference gene primer amplification. Sequenced by immunoSEQ multiplex PCR; TCRdb stores in-frame clones only, minus some. The DNA was the basis for D and trimming; V, J and clone size are from that table. Of over 120,000 clones listed, around 73% were seen once; the top ten hold about 9.4%.

The rearrangement links TRBV6-2 or TRBV6-3 to TRBJ2-2, with 12 bases fitting TRBD2. The sequence came from a woman between 45 and 65 years old with active or convalescent COVID-19. The sample consisted of peripheral blood. The chain's CDR3 is CASSSTSGRRTGELFF. The CDR3 DNA reads as TGTGCCAGCAGTTCAACTAGCGGGAGGCGAACCGGGGAGCTGTTTTTT.